A single sample is the source of the 12 T cell receptor beta chains below, sequenced in a study of shared clonotypes between healthy human individuals. Clones were read by immunoSEQ multiplex PCR, and TCRdb kept only the in-frame ones, dropping some. The sample yields hundreds of thousands of clones, about 74% seen once. Sequencing used memory CD4+ T cells sorted from blood. Specified subset: CD45RA-negative fraction. The receptors were gathered from a woman in her 30s in good health.

The chain employs TRBV28 and TRBJ1-5; perhaps TRBD1 as D (5 bases). The CDR3 runs 16 residues. The germline V and J ends were trimmed by 7 bases and 1 base, with 17 bases remaining between them. Germline CDR1 is MDHEN and CDR2 is SYDVKM. As DNA, the CDR3 is TGTGCCAGCACCCCCCAGGGCTACGGAAGCAATCAGCCCCAGCATTTT. Its translation: CASTPQGYGSNQPQHF. The full variable domain, rest sourced from reference TRBV28 and TRBJ1-5, is DVKVTQSSRYLVKRTGEKVFLECVQDMDHENMFWYRQDPGLGLRLIYFSYDVKMKEKGDIPEGYSVSREKKERFSLILESASTNQTSMYLCASTPQGYGSNQPQHFGDGTRLSIL.

This sequence joins TRBV6-1 and TRBJ2-1; D ambiguous. The CDR3 covers 13 residues. Trimming took off 7 bases at V and 8 bases at J, with 15 bases between the two ends. Germline values: CDR1 MNHNS, CDR2 SASEGT. CDR3: CASTGPQWDEQFF. The DNA for the CDR3 is TGTGCCAGCACCGGACCCCAATGGGATGAGCAGTTCTTC.

The rearrangement links TRBV10-3 to TRBJ2-7; D may match TRBD1 or TRBD2 (5 bases each). Trimming stripped 5 bases from V and 3 bases from J, with 14 bases between. Germline assignment: CDR1 ENHRY and CDR2 SYGVKD. The CDR3 is 14 residues long. CDR3 sequence reads: CAISRDGEVYEQYF. In DNA form, the CDR3 reads TGTGCCATCAGTAGGGACGGAGAGGTCTACGAGCAGTACTTC.

The rearrangement joins TRBV6-5 to TRBJ2-7; a weak D match, TRBD2 (5 bases). The germline gives CDR1 MNHEY, CDR2 SVGAGI. The CDR3 contains 15 residues. Trimming took off 6 bases at V and 0 bases at J, with 15 bases between the two ends. For the CDR3, the DNA is TGTGCCAGCAGCCCCGAGGCAGAGGGCTCCTACGAGCAGTACTTC. Translated: CASSPEAEGSYEQYF.

Only a few counts were recorded for this clone. The rearrangement uses TRBV7-2 and TRBJ2-5; 7 positions agree with TRBD1. The CDR3 length is 14 residues. Germline V gene data show CDR1 as SGHTA and CDR2 as FQGNSA. The V segment lost 5 bases and the J segment 1 base; nucleotides outside the gene matches: 4. CDR3: CASSHGTVQETQYF. Written as DNA, the CDR3 is TGTGCCAGCAGCCATGGGACAGTCCAAGAGACCCAGTACTTC.

The chain combines TRBV7-9 with TRBJ2-1; D is unclear. CDR1 is SEHNR and CDR2 is FQNEAQ in the germline V gene (reference sequence). V was pared by 5 bases and J by 0 bases, with 11 bases between. This CDR3 has 15 amino acids. In nucleotides, the CDR3 is TGTGCCAGCAGCGTGGGTGCGAGCTCCTACAATGAGCAGTTCTTC. Its protein is CASSVGASSYNEQFF.

The chain carries TRBV28 and TRBJ2-7; a possible D gene is TRBD2 (6 bases). The CDR3 sequence is 14 residues long. Trimming pared 6 bases from V and 2 bases from J, leaving 14 bases between. The germline CDR1 and CDR2 sequences are MDHEN and SYDVKM. The CDR3 sequence is CASSPGAPPYEQYF. CDR3 sequence (DNA): TGTGCCAGCAGCCCGGGAGCTCCCCCCTACGAGCAGTACTTC.

V usage is TRBV14 and J usage is TRBJ2-7; 16 nucleotides match TRBD2. Germline lookup yields CDR1 SGHDN and CDR2 FVKESK. Trimming took 4 bases from V and 2 from J; bases not matched to a gene: 17. The CDR3 consists of 21 residues. The CDR3 is CASSRGLAGGPSLERAYEQYF. The CDR3 nucleotides read TGTGCCAGCAGCCGGGGACTAGCGGGAGGGCCAAGCCTCGAGAGGGCCTACGAGCAGTACTTC.

This rearrangement joins TRBV28 to TRBJ2-1, with D possibly being TRBD2 (6 bases). The CDR3 runs 15 residues. Germline V gene sequence: CDR1 MDHEN, CDR2 SYDVKM. The germline V and J ends were trimmed by 3 bases and 0 bases, with 9 bases remaining between them. CDR3 sequence (DNA): TGTGCCAGCAGTTTTGGCGGGAACTCCTACAATGAGCAGTTCTTC. Translated: CASSFGGNSYNEQFF.

This chain connects TRBV4-2 to TRBJ2-1; possible D gene TRBD2, 6 bases. The V end lost 0 bases, the J end lost 3 bases, and 9 bases lay between the germline ends. CDR3 size: 15 residues. CDR1 is LGHNA and CDR2 is YNFKEQ in the germline V gene. Written as DNA, the CDR3 is TGTGCCAGCAGCCAAGATGGGGGACTCTACAATGAGCAGTTCTTC. Translating gives CASSQDGGLYNEQFF.

There are a few counts of this clone. The rearrangement uses TRBV10-3 and TRBJ2-3, with 7 bases identical to TRBD2. CDR3 length equals 17 residues. Germline CDR1 is ENHRY and CDR2 is SYGVKD. J was trimmed by 0 bases and V by 4 bases; bases with no gene match: 10. CDR3 residues: CAISGPGLAGSTDTQYF. CDR3 sequence (DNA): TGTGCCATCAGTGGACCGGGATTAGCGGGTAGCACAGATACGCAGTATTTT.

This chain connects TRBV7-7 to TRBJ2-5; 7 bases map to TRBD2. This CDR3 spans 15 amino acids. V was clipped by 6 bases and J by 5 bases; unmatched bases: 12. Germline V gives CDR1 SSHAT, CDR2 FNYEAQ (reference sequence). The CDR3 nucleotides read TGTGCCAGCAGTCTCGGACGGGAGGTAATTGAGACCCAGTACTTC. It is translated as CASSLGREVIETQYF.